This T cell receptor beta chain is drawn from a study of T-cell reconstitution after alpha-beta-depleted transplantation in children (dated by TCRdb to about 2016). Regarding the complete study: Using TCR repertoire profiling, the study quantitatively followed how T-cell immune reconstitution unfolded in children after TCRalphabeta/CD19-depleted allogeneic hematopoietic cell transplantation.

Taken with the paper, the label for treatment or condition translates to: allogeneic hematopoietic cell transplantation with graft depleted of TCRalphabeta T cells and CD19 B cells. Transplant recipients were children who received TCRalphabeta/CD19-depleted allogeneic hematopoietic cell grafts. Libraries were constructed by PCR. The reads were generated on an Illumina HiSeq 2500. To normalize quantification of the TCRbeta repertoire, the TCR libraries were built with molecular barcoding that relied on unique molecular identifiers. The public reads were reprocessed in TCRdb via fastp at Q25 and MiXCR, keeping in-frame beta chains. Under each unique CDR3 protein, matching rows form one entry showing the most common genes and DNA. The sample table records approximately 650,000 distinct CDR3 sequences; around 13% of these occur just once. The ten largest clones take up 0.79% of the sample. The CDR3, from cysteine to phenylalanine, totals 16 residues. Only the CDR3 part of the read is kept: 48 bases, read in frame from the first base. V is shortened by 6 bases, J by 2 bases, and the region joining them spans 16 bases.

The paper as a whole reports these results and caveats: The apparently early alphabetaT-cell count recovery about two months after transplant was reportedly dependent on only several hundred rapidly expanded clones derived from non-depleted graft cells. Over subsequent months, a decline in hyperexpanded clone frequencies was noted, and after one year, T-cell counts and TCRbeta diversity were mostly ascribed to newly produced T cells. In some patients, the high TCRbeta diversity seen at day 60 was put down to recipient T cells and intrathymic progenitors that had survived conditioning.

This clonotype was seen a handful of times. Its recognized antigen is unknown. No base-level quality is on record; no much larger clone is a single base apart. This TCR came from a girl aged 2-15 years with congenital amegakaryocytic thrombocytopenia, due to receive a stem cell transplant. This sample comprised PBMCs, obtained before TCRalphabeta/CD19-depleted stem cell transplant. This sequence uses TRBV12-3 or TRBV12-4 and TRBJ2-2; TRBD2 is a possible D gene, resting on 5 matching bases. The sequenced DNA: TGTGCCAGCAGAGATAGGAGCGGAGCTAACACCGGGGAGCTGTTTTTT. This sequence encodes CASRDRSGANTGELFF.